The next 13 T cell receptor beta chains were all read from a single sample in a study of Ad26.COV2.S vaccination and SARS-CoV-2 variants. The treatment here: roughly 19 received Ad26.COV2.S at low or high dose, single or two shots; 5 received placebo; per-sample allocation not given. Sample collection was performed on day 63 after the first vaccine or placebo injection. Clones were read by immunoSEQ multiplex PCR, and TCRdb kept only the in-frame ones, dropping some. The sample has a few hundred thousand clones, roughly 91% seen once. Sequenced here: peripheral blood, sampled in a trial of Ad26.COV2.S vaccine versus placebo. These receptors were taken from a person aged 18-65 years who received the Ad26.COV2.S COVID-19 vaccine or a placebo.

The rearrangement joins TRBV6-6 to TRBJ1-5; D gene ambiguous. CDR3 length: 14 amino acids. Germline CDR1 and CDR2: MNHNY and SVGAGI (reference sequence). The V end was cut by 2 bases, the J end by 7 bases, with 12 bases between. The CDR3 nucleotides read TGTGCCAGCAGTTACGTCCCAGATGGACAGCCCCAGCATTTT. Translating it yields CASSYVPDGQPQHF.

This rearrangement joins TRBV18 to TRBJ2-2; D possibly corresponds to TRBD1 (5 bases). Trimming stripped 1 base from V and 4 bases from J, with 10 bases between. The germline gives CDR1 KGHSH, CDR2 LQKENI. The CDR3 is 15 amino acids. The CDR3 loop is CASSPRGAITGELFF. DNA of the CDR3: TGTGCCAGCTCACCACGGGGCGCGATCACCGGGGAGCTGTTTTTT.

V gene TRBV2 combines with J gene TRBJ2-7; tentatively, D is TRBD2 (6 bases). Germline V gene data show CDR1 as SNHLY and CDR2 as FYNNEI. CDR3 size: 16 residues. Trimming stripped 1 base from V and 0 bases from J, with 13 bases between. The CDR3 nucleotides read TGTGCCAGCAGTGAAGTTTTAGGGACTTTCTCCTACGAGCAGTACTTC. Translation: CASSEVLGTFSYEQYF.

This chain joins TRBV19 and TRBJ2-2; 12 bases map to TRBD2. The CDR3 loop spans 16 amino acids. Germline CDR1 LNHDA, CDR2 SQIVND (reference sequence). The junction had 9 bases not matched to a gene; V was cut back by 10 bases and J by 3 bases. The CDR3 here is CATFGLAGYHTGELFF. CDR3 DNA sequence: TGTGCCACCTTTGGACTAGCGGGGTATCACACCGGGGAGCTGTTTTTT.

This clone has only a few counts. This rearrangement joins TRBV5-1 to TRBJ2-1, with D perhaps matching TRBD2 (5 bases). The CDR3 totals 13 residues. Germline lookup yields CDR1 SGHRS and CDR2 YFSETQ. The V end lost 4 bases, the J end lost 4 bases, and 9 bases lay between the germline ends. DNA of the CDR3: TGCGCCAGCAGCGGACGGGGTTACAATGAGCAGTTCTTC. Translation gives CASSGRGYNEQFF.

The CDR3 sequence: CAIRPGQGGTGELFF. The CDR3 DNA follows: TGTGCCATCAGACCTGGGCAGGGGGGGACCGGGGAGCTGTTTTTT. This chain uses TRBV10-3 with TRBJ2-2; either TRBD1 or TRBD2 may supply D (7 bases each). CDR1 is ENHRY, CDR2 SYGVKD, per germline. Trimming pared 6 bases from V and 5 bases from J, leaving 16 bases between. This CDR3 comprises 15 residues.

About this clone itself: Other DNA sequences from this sample encode an identical CDR3 as well. V usage is TRBV29-1 and J usage is TRBJ1-1; D ambiguous. Per the germline V gene, CDR1 is SQVTM and CDR2 is ANQGSEA. CDR3 length: 12 residues. Trimming took 6 bases from V and 0 from J, leaving 8 bases between them. The DNA for the CDR3 is TGCAGCGTCGGACGGATGAACACTGAAGCTTTCTTT. Translating gives CSVGRMNTEAFF. The full variable domain, completed using reference TRBV29-1 and TRBJ1-1, is SAVISQKPSRDICQRGTSLTIQCQVDSQVTMMFWYRQQPGQSLTLIATANQGSEATYESGFVIDKFPISRPNLTFSTLTVSNMSPEDSSIYLCSVGRMNTEAFFGQGTRLTVV.

The J gene is TRBJ2-7, the V gene TRBV21-1; the table's D call TRBD1 went unverified against the DNA. TRBV21-1 is marked as a pseudogene. This CDR3 spans 16 amino acids. The CDR3 DNA reads TGTGCCAGCAGCCGTCGACAGGGGGCGAATTTAAACGAGCAGTACTTC. Amino acids: CASSRRQGANLNEQYF.

This clone was picked up one time. V and J are TRBV5-1 and TRBJ1-2; 7 bases match TRBD1. CDR1 and CDR2 (germline): SGHRS, YFSETQ. J lost 2 bases, V lost 4 bases, and 8 bases had no gene match. The CDR3 totals 15 residues. For the CDR3, the DNA is TGCGCCAGCAGCCCCCGACAGGGTTCGAACTATGGCTACACCTTC. Translating it yields CASSPRQGSNYGYTF.

V is TRBV14 and J is TRBJ1-4; D remains ambiguous. Germline CDR1 is SGHDN and CDR2 is FVKESK. Trimming pared 5 bases from V and 5 bases from J, leaving 15 bases between. This CDR3 is built from 15 residues. The CDR3 coding sequence is TGTGCCAGCAGCGCCTATCTAGGGTCCAATGAAAAACTGTTTTTT. This gives the protein CASSAYLGSNEKLFF.

The chain has TRBV27 and TRBJ1-1, with 9 bases that match TRBD1. The CDR3 spans 17 residues. V was pared by 4 bases and J by 1 base, with 10 bases of the junction left unmatched. Germline V lookup: CDR1 MNHEY, CDR2 SMNVEV (reference sequence). The CDR3 nucleotides are TGTGCCAGCAGTTCCGTTGACAGGGGGTATTGGAACACTGAAGCTTTCTTT. Its translation: CASSSVDRGYWNTEAFF.

J is TRBJ2-7 and V is TRBV24-1; the D gene is possibly TRBD1 (6 bases). Germline assignment: CDR1 KGHDR and CDR2 SFDVKD. Trimming stripped 3 bases from V and 5 bases from J, with 19 bases between. This CDR3 has 16 amino acids. In DNA, the CDR3 is TGTGCCACCAGTGATCCGACGACAGGCGAATACAACGAGCAGTACTTC. It translates to CATSDPTTGEYNEQYF.

As concerns this clone: Other DNA sequences in the same sample also yield this CDR3. Written as DNA, the CDR3 is TGTGCCAGCACCTTAGAGGGGTACGAGCAGTACTTC. It specifies CASTLEGYEQYF. The chain links TRBV6-6 to TRBJ2-7; D is tentatively TRBD1 or TRBD2 (5 bases each). Germline V lookup: CDR1 MNHNY, CDR2 SVGAGI (reference sequence). This CDR3 is 12 amino acids long. V lost 7 bases and J 4 bases, leaving 11 bases between the germline ends.